This T cell receptor (beta chain) was identified in a study of beta chain features in type 1 diabetes. Since all of the isolated RNA was reverse transcribed, expressed TCRB transcripts were what got sequenced. Profiled with immunoSEQ multiplex PCR; TCRdb holds only in-frame clones, not every one. The table includes some 370,000 clones, over 9% detected once. Study-level results: cDNA-based reads could over-represent cells with high TCR expression. Type 1 diabetes patients showed a moderate but significant shortening of TCRB CDR3s in all four CD4+ subsets.

The V gene's germline CDR1 is SGHRS and CDR2 YFSETQ. This CDR3 is built from 14 residues. V lost 1 base to trimming and J lost 4 bases, with 11 bases between them. Turning to this clone: Its target is not known.

The chain combines TRBV5-1 with TRBJ1-1; D is perhaps TRBD1 (6 bases). The receptor was isolated from a man aged 25 to 45 with type 1 diabetes. Sequencing was carried out using central memory CD4+ T cells from blood. This CDR3 is CASSLNTGSTEAFF. CDR3 nucleotides: TGCGCCAGCAGCTTGAATACAGGGAGCACTGAAGCTTTCTTT.